This T cell receptor (beta chain) was recovered during a study of shared clonotypes between healthy human individuals. CD45RO-negative, CCR7-positively selected cells formed the naive CD8 fraction, excluding terminally differentiated effector memory CD45RA+ cells. Some clones are missing from TCRdb's copy, which holds only in-frame ones; the method was immunoSEQ multiplex PCR. The table includes approximately 2,200,000 clones, around 93% detected once. CDR1 is KGHSH, CDR2 LQKENI, per germline. V was cut by 3 bases and J by 0 bases, with 12 bases left in between. This CDR3 is built from 15 residues. This receptor was identified in a man aged 18 to 30 in good health. Some clones in this sample may be carry-over from other donors' samples. V usage is TRBV18 and J usage is TRBJ2-7; no clear D gene. Sequenced material: naive CD8+ T cells from PBMCs. CDR3 residues: CASSPLAASSYEQYF. CDR3 sequence (DNA): TGTGCCAGCTCACCCTTGGCGGCGAGCTCCTACGAGCAGTACTTC.